These 27 T cell receptor beta chains share one sample of origin, sequenced in a study of beta chain features in type 1 diabetes. Study observations and caveats: Moderate yet significant TCRB CDR3 shortening was seen in Type 1 diabetes patients in all four CD4+ subsets.

Antigens for these TCRs are unknown. Every isolated RNA sample was fully reverse transcribed, so sequencing captured expressed TCRB transcripts. Profiling relied on immunoSEQ multiplex PCR, and the TCRdb table lists in-frame clones only, not all of them. Seen here are roughly 53,000 clones, less than 55% observed once, and the top ten hold about 1.5%. The sequenced sample was Tregs from blood. The receptors come from a man aged 30 to 39 with type 1 diabetes.

The chain joins TRBV20-1 to TRBJ2-1; D is unresolved. Trimming cost V 3 bases and J 10 bases, with 10 bases left between them. CDR1 is DFQATT, CDR2 SNEGSKA, per germline (reference sequence). The CDR3 consists of 11 residues. As DNA, the CDR3 is TGCAGTGCTAGGAAGGTGCGGGAGCAGTTCTTC. This gives the protein CSARKVREQFF.

The genes are TRBV11-2 and TRBJ2-6, with D unclear. With 8 bases removed from V and 0 bases from J, the gap between germline ends came to 11 bases. Per the germline V gene, CDR1 is SGHAT and CDR2 is FQNNGV. This CDR3 comprises 15 residues. The CDR3 sequence: CASCLGHSGANVLTF. CDR3 sequence (DNA): TGTGCCAGCTGCCTAGGGCACTCTGGGGCCAACGTCCTGACTTTC.

CDR3 sequence (DNA): TGTGCCAGCAGCCCCCGGGACAGGGCTGGAAACACCATATATTTT. The encoded protein is CASSPRDRAGNTIYF. V and J are TRBV9 and TRBJ1-3, with 9 nucleotides matching TRBD1. V shed 4 bases, J shed 2 bases, and the junction held 4 bases outside the gene matches. The V gene's germline CDR1 is SGDLS and CDR2 YYNGEE. The CDR3 covers 15 residues.

The CDR3 spells CASIRQGNNYGYTF. The CDR3 bases are TGTGCCAGCATCAGACAGGGCAATAACTATGGCTACACCTTC. This chain connects TRBV6-5 to TRBJ1-2; 7 bases fit TRBD1. The CDR3 is made up of 14 amino acids. Germline CDR1 is MNHEY and CDR2 is SVGAGI. V lost 7 bases and J lost 1; bases outside the gene matches: 6.

This chain joins TRBV28 and TRBJ2-7, with D perhaps matching TRBD1 (6 bases). V was trimmed by 5 bases and J by 2 bases, leaving 19 bases between them. Germline V gene lookup returns CDR1 MDHEN and CDR2 SYDVKM. The length of the CDR3 is 16 residues. The CDR3: CASSDRGQGVAYEQYF. The CDR3 DNA follows: TGTGCCAGCAGTGACCGGGGACAAGGGGTGGCCTACGAGCAGTACTTC. The complete variable domain, with remaining parts taken from reference TRBV28 and TRBJ2-7, reads DVKVTQSSRYLVKRTGEKVFLECVQDMDHENMFWYRQDPGLGLRLIYFSYDVKMKEKGDIPEGYSVSREKKERFSLILESASTNQTSMYLCASSDRGQGVAYEQYFGPGTRLTVT.

This clone was seen only a few times. The rearrangement links TRBV6-5 to TRBJ1-3; unclear D gene. Trimming shortened V by 9 bases and J by 0 bases, and 12 bases separated the two germline ends. The CDR3 consists of 14 residues. Germline CDR1 MNHEY, CDR2 SVGAGI. The CDR3 coding sequence is TGTGCCAGTAAAAGCTCTCTCTCTGGAAACACCATATATTTT. It encodes CASKSSLSGNTIYF.

The chain joins TRBV5-4 to TRBJ2-1; TRBD2 is a possible D gene (5 bases). CDR3 size: 15 residues. Germline V gene sequence: CDR1 SGHNT, CDR2 YYREEE (reference sequence). Trimming removed 3 bases from V and 1 base from J, with 11 bases in between. CDR3 bases: TGTGCCAGCAGCTCCTTAACGGGATCCTACAATGAGCAGTTCTTC. Its protein product is CASSSLTGSYNEQFF.

The V gene is TRBV28, the J gene TRBJ2-5, with D possibly TRBD1 on 5 matching bases. There are 15 residues in the CDR3. Germline loops: CDR1 MDHEN, CDR2 SYDVKM. The ends were cut back, 7 bases at V and 6 bases at J, with 21 bases in the middle. The CDR3: CASTSPAQGSKTQYF. The CDR3 bases are TGTGCCAGCACCTCGCCCGCCCAGGGTAGCAAGACCCAGTACTTC.

The V call is TRBV9, the J call TRBJ2-2; D is uncertain. Germline V gives CDR1 SGDLS, CDR2 YYNGEE. The V gene lost 4 bases and the J gene lost 6 bases, with 22 bases spanning the gap. The CDR3 loop spans 17 amino acids. The CDR3 loop reads CASSRTDFFAEAGELFF. The CDR3, as DNA: TGTGCCAGCAGCCGAACTGACTTTTTTGCCGAGGCCGGGGAGCTGTTTTTT.

V gene TRBV11-2 combines with J gene TRBJ2-3, with 8 positions matching TRBD2. This CDR3 spans 15 amino acids. Germline values: CDR1 SGHAT, CDR2 FQNNGV. The junction had 3 bases not matched to a gene; V was cut back by 2 bases and J by 2 bases. The CDR3 bases are TGTGCCAGCAGCTTACGCGGGAGGTCCACAGATACGCAGTATTTT. It translates to CASSLRGRSTDTQYF.

This clone has just a few counts. The chain combines TRBV5-1 with TRBJ1-1; D uncertain. The germline V and J ends were trimmed by 2 bases and 3 bases, with 8 bases remaining between them. The germline CDR1 and CDR2 sequences are SGHRS and YFSETQ. The CDR3 runs to 13 residues. CDR3 protein: CASSFKRDTEAFF. The CDR3 DNA reads as TGCGCCAGCAGCTTCAAGAGGGACACTGAAGCTTTCTTT.

This clone was picked up a small number of times. This chain links TRBV2 with TRBJ2-5; the D gene is possibly TRBD1 (5 bases). With the DNA end fitting TRBJ2-7 better, the J assignment may be wrong. The CDR3 runs to 12 residues. Germline loops: CDR1 SNHLY, CDR2 FYNNEI. Here the CDR3 reads CASGRQTYEQYF. In DNA, the CDR3 is TGTGCCAGCGGTCGACAGACCTACGAGCAGTACTTC.

This chain links TRBV5-1 with TRBJ2-7, with TRBD1 identical over 9 bases. The CDR3 runs to 15 residues. The V gene end was trimmed by 1 base and the J gene end by 5 bases; junction bases not matched to a gene: 7. Germline V lookup: CDR1 SGHRS, CDR2 YFSETQ. The DNA for the CDR3 is TGCGCCAGCAGCTTGAAGGGACAGGGAATCCACGAGCAGTACTTC. This translates into CASSLKGQGIHEQYF.

The chain joins TRBV5-1 to TRBJ2-1; weak D call: TRBD2 (5 bases). The CDR3 is made up of 14 amino acids. The V end lost 4 bases, the J end lost 8 bases, and 16 bases lay between the germline ends. The germline V gene has CDR1 SGHRS and CDR2 YFSETQ. The CDR3: CASSSSALSDEQFF. Here the CDR3 DNA reads TGCGCCAGCAGCAGTAGCGCCCTATCCGATGAGCAGTTCTTC.

The chain is built from TRBV6-5 and TRBJ1-1, with a tentative D call TRBD1 (6 bases). CDR1 is MNHEY and CDR2 is SVGAGI in the germline V gene. This CDR3 comprises 14 residues. Trimming removed 5 bases at V and 10 bases at J, with 20 bases between. CDR3 sequence (DNA): TGTGCCAGCAGTGAGGGGTCCGGGGGGCGCGGAGCTTTCTTT. It yields the protein CASSEGSGGRGAFF.

This chain uses TRBV5-1 with TRBJ2-7; 8 positions agree with TRBD2. Germline V gene data show CDR1 as SGHRS and CDR2 as YFSETQ. The V segment lost 4 bases and the J segment 3 bases; nucleotides outside the gene matches: 9. The CDR3 runs to 15 residues. The CDR3 DNA sequence: TGCGCCAGCAGCCTGGGGGCCAGCGGGAGCTACGAGCAGTACTTC. Protein product: CASSLGASGSYEQYF.

V and J are TRBV5-1 and TRBJ1-1; weak D call: TRBD1 (6 bases). Trimming shortened V by 2 bases and J by 5 bases, and 10 bases separated the two germline ends. The CDR3 is 13 residues long. Looked up from germline, CDR1 is SGHRS and CDR2 is YFSETQ. The CDR3 reads CASSFQGTTEAFF. CDR3 DNA: TGCGCCAGCAGCTTCCAGGGGACAACTGAAGCTTTCTTT.

This clone occurred a few times. This chain links TRBV18 with TRBJ2-2; unclear D gene. The CDR3 covers 14 residues. Trimming took 3 bases from V and 2 from J, leaving 7 bases between them. The germline V gene encodes CDR1 KGHSH and CDR2 LQKENI. The CDR3 loop is CASSPSTNTGELFF. DNA of the CDR3: TGTGCCAGCTCACCTTCCACAAACACCGGGGAGCTGTTTTTT.

The rearrangement uses TRBV6-1 and TRBJ2-1; the D is unclear. CDR1 is MNHNS and CDR2 is SASEGT in the germline V gene. The V end was cut by 6 bases, the J end by 6 bases, with 9 bases between. The CDR3 runs to 12 residues. As DNA, the CDR3 is TGTGCCAGCAGGCGGTCCCCCAATGAGCAGTTCTTC. This encodes CASRRSPNEQFF.

V usage is TRBV7-9 and J usage is TRBJ2-3; 11 bases are a match to TRBD2. Germline V CDR1 and CDR2: SEHNR, FQNEAQ (reference sequence). The ends lost 8 bases at V and 0 bases at J; junction bases unmatched: 4. This CDR3 has 15 amino acids. CDR3 sequence reads: CASLAGGLSTDTQYF. The CDR3 coding sequence is TGTGCCAGCCTAGCGGGAGGCCTCAGCACAGATACGCAGTATTTT.

The rearrangement uses TRBV5-1 and TRBJ2-1; tentative D call: TRBD1 (6 bases). There are 13 residues in the CDR3. Trimming removed 4 bases at V and 5 bases at J, with 10 bases between. Germline-derived CDR1 and CDR2 are SGHRS and YFSETQ. CDR3 in DNA: TGCGCCAGCAGCGTAGGACAGAACAATGAGCAGTTCTTC. It yields the protein CASSVGQNNEQFF.

The CDR3 loop is CASSLLGTRETQYF. The CDR3 nucleotides read TGTGCCAGCAGTTTGTTGGGTACGCGGGAGACCCAGTACTTC. This chain uses TRBV28 with TRBJ2-5; D gene ambiguous. V lost 3 bases to trimming and J lost 5 bases, with 13 bases between them. The CDR3 consists of 14 residues. From germline, CDR1 is MDHEN and CDR2 SYDVKM.

The rearrangement joins TRBV4-2 to TRBJ1-1; TRBD1 might be the D (6 bases). Germline V gene lookup returns CDR1 LGHNA and CDR2 YNFKEQ. The CDR3 is 15 residues long. V was trimmed by 2 bases and J by 8 bases, leaving 18 bases between them. For the CDR3, the DNA is TGTGCCAGCAGCCAATTGGGGGCCGCGGACGGCGAAGCTTTCTTT. It yields the protein CASSQLGAADGEAFF.

The chain recombines TRBV6-5 with TRBJ2-7; TRBD1 matches 8 bases. The CDR3 runs 14 residues. Germline CDR1 reads MNHEY; CDR2 reads SVGAGI. Germline trimming cut 6 bases from V and 7 bases from J; bases unmatched to any gene: 11. The chain's CDR3 is CASRSPPGGREQYF. In nucleotides, the CDR3 is TGTGCCAGCAGATCTCCTCCAGGGGGCAGAGAGCAGTACTTC.

This clone turned up a few times. This chain joins TRBV28 and TRBJ2-1; TRBD2 matches 7 bases. CDR1 MDHEN and CDR2 SYDVKM come from the germline V gene. The V gene end was trimmed by 6 bases and the J gene end by 1 base; junction bases not matched to a gene: 9. The CDR3 is 16 amino acids. CDR3 sequence: CASRPGGGQSYNEQFF. In nucleotides, the CDR3 is TGTGCCAGCAGGCCGGGGGGAGGGCAGTCCTACAATGAGCAGTTCTTC.

The table lists this clone with a few counts. This chain links TRBV5-4 with TRBJ2-1; 8 bases match TRBD1. In germline, CDR1 is SGHNT, CDR2 YYREEE (reference sequence). Germline trimming cut 1 base from V and 8 bases from J; bases unmatched to any gene: 8. This CDR3 comprises 15 residues. The CDR3 nucleotides read TGTGCCAGCAGCTTGCTTCAGGGGGCGCGGGATGAGCAGTTCTTC. This codes for CASSLLQGARDEQFF.

The chain combines TRBV6-1 with TRBJ2-3; 8 bases match TRBD2. Looked up from germline, CDR1 is MNHNS and CDR2 is SASEGT. This CDR3 has 13 residues. The ends lost 8 bases at V and 3 bases at J; junction bases unmatched: 4. The CDR3 region has the DNA TGTGCCAGCGGTGCTAGCGGGACAGATACGCAGTATTTT. As protein: CASGASGTDTQYF.